These 7 T cell receptor beta chains were sequenced from one sample in a study of T cell clusters in autoimmune cytopenias. Each sample's input was 200 to 300 ng genomic DNA, 38,000 or so genome equivalents. One tube held mixed TRB-A and TRB-B primer pools for touch-down PCR. TCRdb re-analyzed the multiplex PCR reads; it lists each CDR3 protein once, without DNA. In all, the sample yields around 7,800 distinct CDR3 sequences. The sample consisted of peripheral blood. The receptors come from a human donor with an autoimmune cytopenia or autoimmune hepatitis (not recorded which).

This chain joins TRBV20-1 and TRBJ1-5. Germline CDR1 DFQATT, CDR2 SNEGSKA (reference sequence). The CDR3 runs to 13 residues. This CDR3 reads CSARVASNQPQHF.

V and J are TRBV28 and TRBJ2-3; TCRdb gives TRBD2 as the D gene, but with no DNA this cannot be confirmed. The CDR3 is 14 residues long. Germline lookup yields CDR1 MDHEN and CDR2 SYDVKM. The CDR3 loop reads CASSEYSLGDTQYF.

This clonotype shows up as medium-sized (0.01 to 0.1%) by frequency. The genes are TRBV6-6 and TRBJ1-2; TCRdb indicates TRBD1, and absent DNA this call remains unverified. Looked up from germline, CDR1 is MNHNY and CDR2 is SVGAGI (reference sequence). The CDR3 sequence is 14 residues long. The CDR3 loop reads CASSYSRDGQGYTF.

The chain has TRBV7-6 and TRBJ1-1; TCRdb's D call, TRBD1, is unchecked because there is no DNA. CDR3 size: 13 residues. CDR1 is SGHVS, CDR2 FNYEAQ, per germline. CDR3 in amino acids: CASTRGGNTEAFF.

This clonotype is labeled medium-sized based on frequency. The chain links TRBV27 to TRBJ2-7; as DNA is missing, the TRBD1 call by TCRdb cannot be tested. The germline gives CDR1 MNHEY, CDR2 SMNVEV (reference sequence). The CDR3 totals 14 residues. This chain's CDR3 is CASSLTGVVGEQYF.

This CDR3 reads CATSDLPGLAGVGYNEQFF. This chain connects TRBV24-1 to TRBJ2-1; TCRdb gives TRBD2 as the D gene, but with no DNA this cannot be confirmed. CDR3 length: 19 residues. CDR1 is KGHDR, CDR2 SFDVKD, per germline.

Frequency places this clonotype as medium-sized (0.01 to 0.1%). The J gene is TRBJ1-4, the V gene TRBV12-3 or TRBV12-4. This CDR3 is built from 14 residues. The CDR3: CASSLRGLRGKLFF.